Presented here are 5 T cell receptor beta chains from one specimen sequenced in a study of CD4 T cells in relation to SARS-CoV-2 and coronaviruses. Here immunoSEQ multiplex PCR was the method, and the copy in TCRdb shows in-frame clones only, minus some. The data contain roughly 71,000 clones, 87% of them singletons. CD4+ T cells from unexposed donors were obtained before the COVID-19 pandemic (2011-2018). The sample consisted of memory CD4+ T cells from PBMCs. These receptors originate from a human donor in good health.

The gene calls are TRBV9 and TRBJ2-1, with unresolved D. The germline V gene has CDR1 SGDLS and CDR2 YYNGEE. The V end lost 2 bases, the J end lost 4 bases, and 10 bases lay between the germline ends. CDR3 size: 14 residues. The CDR3 is CASSVSGWYNEQFF. The CDR3 coding sequence is TGTGCCAGCAGCGTTAGTGGGTGGTACAATGAGCAGTTCTTC. The complete variable domain, with remaining parts taken from reference TRBV9 and TRBJ2-1, reads DSGVTQTPKHLITATGQRVTLRCSPRSGDLSVYWYQQSLDQGLQFLIQYYNGEERAKGNILERFSAQQFPDLHSELNLSSLELGDSALYFCASSVSGWYNEQFFGPGTRLTVL.

The chain employs TRBV6-5 and TRBJ2-1; 10 nucleotides align to TRBD2. The trim removed 7 bases at V and 4 bases at J, leaving 4 bases unmatched. The CDR3 spans 14 residues. CDR1 and CDR2 from the germline V gene are MNHEY and SVGAGI. CDR3 sequence (DNA): TGTGCCAGCACCGCTAGCGGGGGATACAATGAGCAGTTCTTC. It is translated as CASTASGGYNEQFF.

The genes are TRBV7-9 and TRBJ2-7; TRBD1 matches 9 bases. CDR1 and CDR2 (germline): SEHNR, FQNEAQ (reference sequence). V dropped 5 bases and J dropped 7; count of bases not matched to a gene: 6. The CDR3 loop spans 13 amino acids. The CDR3 protein is CASSPWDRVEQYF. CDR3 DNA: TGTGCCAGCAGCCCCTGGGACAGGGTAGAGCAGTACTTC. Full variable domain (outside the CDR3, taken from reference TRBV7-9 and TRBJ2-7): DTGVSQNPRHKITKRGQNVTFRCDPISEHNRLYWYRQTLGQGPEFLTYFQNEAQLEKSRLLSDRFSAERPKGSFSTLEIQRTEQGDSAMYLCASSPWDRVEQYFGPGTRLTVT.

The chain employs TRBV19 and TRBJ1-1; no firm D call. Trimming took off 6 bases at V and 0 bases at J, with 11 bases between the two ends. The CDR3 is made up of 14 amino acids. CDR1 is LNHDA and CDR2 is SQIVND in the germline V gene (reference sequence). For the CDR3, the DNA is TGTGCCAGTAGGACACAGCACATGAACACTGAAGCTTTCTTT. It specifies CASRTQHMNTEAFF.

The chain has TRBV19 and TRBJ1-1; D remains unclear. The CDR3 length is 14 residues. The germline V and J ends were trimmed by 8 bases and 0 bases, with 13 bases remaining between them. Germline V gene sequence: CDR1 LNHDA, CDR2 SQIVND (reference sequence). The CDR3 bases are TGTGCCAGTGGGGTTACGAAGATGAACACTGAAGCTTTCTTT. Translating it yields CASGVTKMNTEAFF. The entire variable domain, with the rest obtained from reference TRBV19 and TRBJ1-1, is as follows: DGGITQSPKYLFRKEGQNVTLSCEQNLNHDAMYWYRQDPGQGLRLIYYSQIVNDFQKGDIAEGYSVSREKKESFPLTVTSAQKNPTAFYLCASGVTKMNTEAFFGQGTRLTVV.